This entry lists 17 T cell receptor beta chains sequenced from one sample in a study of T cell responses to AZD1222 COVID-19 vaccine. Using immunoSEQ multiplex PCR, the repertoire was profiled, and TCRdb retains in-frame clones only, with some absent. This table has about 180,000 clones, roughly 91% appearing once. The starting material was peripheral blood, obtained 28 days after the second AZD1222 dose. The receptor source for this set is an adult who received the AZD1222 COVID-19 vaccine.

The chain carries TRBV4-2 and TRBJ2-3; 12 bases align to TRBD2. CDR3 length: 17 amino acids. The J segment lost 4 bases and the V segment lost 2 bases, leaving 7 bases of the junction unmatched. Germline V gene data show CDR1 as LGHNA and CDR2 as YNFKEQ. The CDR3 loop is CASSQNTLAGGPDTQYF. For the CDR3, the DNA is TGTGCCAGCAGCCAAAACACACTAGCGGGAGGCCCAGATACGCAGTATTTT.

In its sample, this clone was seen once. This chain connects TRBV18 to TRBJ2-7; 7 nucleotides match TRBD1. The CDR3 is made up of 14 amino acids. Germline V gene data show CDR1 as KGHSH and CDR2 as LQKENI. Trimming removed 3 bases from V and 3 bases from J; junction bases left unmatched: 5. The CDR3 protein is CASSPQGEGYEQYF. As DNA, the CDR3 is TGTGCCAGCTCACCCCAGGGGGAAGGCTACGAGCAGTACTTC.

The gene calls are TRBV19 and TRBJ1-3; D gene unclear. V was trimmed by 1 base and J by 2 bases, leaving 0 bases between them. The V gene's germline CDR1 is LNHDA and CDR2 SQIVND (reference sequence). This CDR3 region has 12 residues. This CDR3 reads CASSIAGNTIYF. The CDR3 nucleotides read TGTGCCAGTAGTATAGCTGGAAACACCATATATTTT. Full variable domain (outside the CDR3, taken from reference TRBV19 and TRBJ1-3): DGGITQSPKYLFRKEGQNVTLSCEQNLNHDAMYWYRQDPGQGLRLIYYSQIVNDFQKGDIAEGYSVSREKKESFPLTVTSAQKNPTAFYLCASSIAGNTIYFGEGSWLTVV.

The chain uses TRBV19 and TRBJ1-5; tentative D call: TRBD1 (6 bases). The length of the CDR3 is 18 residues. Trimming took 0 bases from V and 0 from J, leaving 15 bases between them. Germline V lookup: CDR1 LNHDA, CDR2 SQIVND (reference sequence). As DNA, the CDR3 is TGTGCCAGTAGTATAGAAGGCTTCAGGGGATATAGCAATCAGCCCCAGCATTTT. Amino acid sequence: CASSIEGFRGYSNQPQHF.

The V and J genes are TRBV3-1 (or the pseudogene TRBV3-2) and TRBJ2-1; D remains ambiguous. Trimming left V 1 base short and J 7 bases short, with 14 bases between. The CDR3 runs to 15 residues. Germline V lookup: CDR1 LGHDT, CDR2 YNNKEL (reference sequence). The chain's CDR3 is CASSQGVRVGNEQFF. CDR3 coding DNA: TGTGCCAGCAGCCAAGGCGTCCGGGTTGGGAATGAGCAGTTCTTC.

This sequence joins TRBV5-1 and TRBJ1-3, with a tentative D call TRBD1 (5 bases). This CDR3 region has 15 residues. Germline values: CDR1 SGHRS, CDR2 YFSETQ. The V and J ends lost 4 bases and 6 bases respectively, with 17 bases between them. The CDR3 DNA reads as TGCGCCAGCAGCCCGGAGGGGTTTTTCGAAAACACCATATATTTT. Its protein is CASSPEGFFENTIYF.

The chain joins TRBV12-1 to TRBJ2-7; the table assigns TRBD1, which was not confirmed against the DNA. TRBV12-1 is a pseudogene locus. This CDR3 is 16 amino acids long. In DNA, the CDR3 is TGTGCCAGCAGCTTTGGGCGGGACAGGGGGTACTACGAGCAGTACTTC. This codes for CASSFGRDRGYYEQYF.

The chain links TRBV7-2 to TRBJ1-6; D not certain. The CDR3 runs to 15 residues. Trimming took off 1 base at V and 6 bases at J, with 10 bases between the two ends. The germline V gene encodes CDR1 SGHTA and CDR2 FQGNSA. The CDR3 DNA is TGTGCCAGCAGCTTAGATCGGACGTCTAATTCACCCCTCCACTTT. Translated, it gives CASSLDRTSNSPLHF.

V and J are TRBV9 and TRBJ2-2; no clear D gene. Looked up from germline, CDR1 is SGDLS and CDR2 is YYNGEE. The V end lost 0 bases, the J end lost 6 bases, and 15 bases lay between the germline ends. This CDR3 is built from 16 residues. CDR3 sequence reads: CASSVAIGPEAGELFF. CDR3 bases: TGTGCCAGCAGCGTAGCTATTGGACCAGAGGCCGGGGAGCTGTTTTTT.

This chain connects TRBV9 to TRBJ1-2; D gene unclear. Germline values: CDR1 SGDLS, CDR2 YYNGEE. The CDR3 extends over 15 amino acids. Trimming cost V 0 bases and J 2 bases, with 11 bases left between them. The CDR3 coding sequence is TGTGCCAGCAGCGTAGCCTCGGACGGAAACTATGGCTACACCTTC. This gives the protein CASSVASDGNYGYTF.

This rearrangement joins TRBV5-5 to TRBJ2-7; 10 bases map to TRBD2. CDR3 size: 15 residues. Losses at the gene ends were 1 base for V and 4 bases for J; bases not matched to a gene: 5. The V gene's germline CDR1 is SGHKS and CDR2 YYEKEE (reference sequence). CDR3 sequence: CASSLQRGGQYEQYF. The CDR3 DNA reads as TGTGCCAGCAGCTTGCAGCGGGGGGGCCAATACGAGCAGTACTTC.

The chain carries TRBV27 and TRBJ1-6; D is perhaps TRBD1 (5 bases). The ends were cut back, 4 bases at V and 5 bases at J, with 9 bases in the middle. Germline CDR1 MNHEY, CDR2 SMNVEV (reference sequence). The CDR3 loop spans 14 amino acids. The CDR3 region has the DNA TGTGCCAGCAGTTGGGGGGGGAATAATTCACCCCTCCACTTT. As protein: CASSWGGNNSPLHF.

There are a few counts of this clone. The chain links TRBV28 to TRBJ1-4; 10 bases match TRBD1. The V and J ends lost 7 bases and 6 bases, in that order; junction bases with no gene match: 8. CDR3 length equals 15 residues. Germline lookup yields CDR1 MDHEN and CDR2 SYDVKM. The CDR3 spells CASKAFGTGDEKLFF. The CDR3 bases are TGTGCCAGCAAGGCTTTTGGGACAGGGGATGAAAAACTGTTTTTT.

The DNA of the CDR3 is TGTGCCAGTAGACAAGAAGGTGATACCGGGGAGCTGTTTTTT. The encoded protein is CASRQEGDTGELFF. The chain recombines TRBV6-4 with TRBJ2-2; D remains ambiguous. CDR3 length: 14 residues. Trimming took 9 bases from V and 5 from J, leaving 16 bases between them. Germline loops: CDR1 MRHNA, CDR2 SNTAGT.

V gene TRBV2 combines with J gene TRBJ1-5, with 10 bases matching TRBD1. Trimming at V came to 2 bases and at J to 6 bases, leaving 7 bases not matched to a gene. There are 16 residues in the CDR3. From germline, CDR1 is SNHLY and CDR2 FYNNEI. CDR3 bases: TGTGCCAGCAGTGAACCGGGGGACAGGGGAATTCAGCCCCAGCATTTT. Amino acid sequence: CASSEPGDRGIQPQHF. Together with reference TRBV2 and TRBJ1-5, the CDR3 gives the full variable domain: EPEVTQTPSHQVTQMGQEVILRCVPISNHLYFYWYRQILGQKVEFLVSFYNNEISEKSEIFDDQFSVERPDGSNFTLKIRSTKLEDSAMYFCASSEPGDRGIQPQHFGDGTRLSIL.

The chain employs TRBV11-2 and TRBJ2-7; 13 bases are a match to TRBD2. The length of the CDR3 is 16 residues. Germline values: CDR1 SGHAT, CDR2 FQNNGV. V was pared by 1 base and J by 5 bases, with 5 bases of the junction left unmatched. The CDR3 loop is CASSLVGTSGKNEQYF. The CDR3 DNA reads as TGTGCCAGCAGCTTAGTTGGGACTAGCGGGAAGAACGAGCAGTACTTC.

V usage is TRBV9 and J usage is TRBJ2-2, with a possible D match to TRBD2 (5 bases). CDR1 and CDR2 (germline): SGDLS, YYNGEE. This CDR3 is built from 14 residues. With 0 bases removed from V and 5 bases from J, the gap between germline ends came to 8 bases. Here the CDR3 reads CASSVGGVTGELFF. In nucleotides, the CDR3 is TGTGCCAGCAGCGTAGGGGGAGTTACCGGGGAGCTGTTTTTT.